This TCR beta chain was documented in a study of cytomegalovirus exposure and HLA in healthy donors. General observations from the study: In a later analysis, TCR association rates varied by HLA locus: DRB1 most, HLA-C fewest.

13 Jbeta primers and 60 Vbeta primers were used for the PCR. TCRdb's copy holds only in-frame clones and misses some; the assay was immunoSEQ multiplex PCR. This table holds about 130,000 clones, 75% to 85% found once. Looked up from germline, CDR1 is MDHEN and CDR2 is SYDVKM. The CDR3 runs 12 residues. In the case of this clone: What it binds is unknown.

This rearrangement joins TRBV28 to TRBJ1-2; D unresolved. The sequencing input was PBMCs. This clonotype was obtained from a man in his forties or fifties in good health and CMV-seronegative. The DNA for the CDR3 is TGTGTTACAACCACATCTGTCATAGGCTACACCTTC. Its protein product is CVTTTSVIGYTF.